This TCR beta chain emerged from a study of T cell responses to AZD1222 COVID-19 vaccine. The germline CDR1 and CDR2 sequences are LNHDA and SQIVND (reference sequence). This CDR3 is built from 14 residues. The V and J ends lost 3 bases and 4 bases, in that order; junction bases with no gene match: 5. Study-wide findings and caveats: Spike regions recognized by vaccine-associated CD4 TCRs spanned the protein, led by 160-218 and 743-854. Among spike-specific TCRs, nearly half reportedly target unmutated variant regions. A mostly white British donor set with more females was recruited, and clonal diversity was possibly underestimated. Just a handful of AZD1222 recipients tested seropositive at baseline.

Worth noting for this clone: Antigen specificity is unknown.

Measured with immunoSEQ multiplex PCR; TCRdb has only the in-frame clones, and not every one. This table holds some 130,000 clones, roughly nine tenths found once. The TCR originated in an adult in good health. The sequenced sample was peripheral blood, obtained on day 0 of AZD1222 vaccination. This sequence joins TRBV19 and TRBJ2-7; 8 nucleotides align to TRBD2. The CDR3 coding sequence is TGTGCCAGTAGTATCCTAGCGGGCCAATACGAGCAGTACTTC. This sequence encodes CASSILAGQYEQYF. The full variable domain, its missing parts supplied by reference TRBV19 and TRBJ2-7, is DGGITQSPKYLFRKEGQNVTLSCEQNLNHDAMYWYRQDPGQGLRLIYYSQIVNDFQKGDIAEGYSVSREKKESFPLTVTSAQKNPTAFYLCASSILAGQYEQYFGPGTRLTVT.